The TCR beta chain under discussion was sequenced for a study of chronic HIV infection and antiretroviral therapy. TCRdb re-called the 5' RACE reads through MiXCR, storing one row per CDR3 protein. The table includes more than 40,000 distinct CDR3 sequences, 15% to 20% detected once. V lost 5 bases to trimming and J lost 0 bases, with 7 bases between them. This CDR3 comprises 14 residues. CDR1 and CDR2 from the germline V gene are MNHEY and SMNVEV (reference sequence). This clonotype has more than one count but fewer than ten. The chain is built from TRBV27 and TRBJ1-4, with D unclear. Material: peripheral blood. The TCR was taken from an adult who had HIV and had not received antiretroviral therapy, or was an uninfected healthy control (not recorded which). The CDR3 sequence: CASSVGATNEKLFF. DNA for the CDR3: TGTGCCAGCAGTGTAGGTGCAACTAATGAAAAACTGTTTTTT.